This entry describes one T cell receptor beta chain. This clonotype was detected only a few times. Its target antigen remains unknown. Qualities for individual bases were not recorded, and no much larger clone is one base off. Superscript III and a set of TRAV- and TRBV-specific primers were used to synthesize first-strand cDNA, so that both TCRalpha and TCRbeta chains were covered. A roughly 19-cycle PCR with Phusion amplified the TCRs, pairing a constant-region primer with the adapter that was attached to the V primers. Amplification of the isolated mRNA was done with the MessageAmp II aRNA Amplification Kit, which involved a roughly 15-hour in vitro transcription at 37 degrees C. The Dynabeads mRNA DIRECT Purification Kit was used to isolate the mRNA for TCR sequencing. Indexed Illumina adapters were added in a second roughly 25-cycle Phusion PCR, and the resulting products were purified with AMPure XP beads. In the paper's pipeline: Using custom Perl scripts, TCR sequences encoding the same protein were pooled, out-of-frame sequences were removed, and the abundance of each clonotype was computed. The analysis excluded TCR sequences that were supported by just one read. Repertoire metrics included Shannon entropy, Gini index, clonality, richness, and frequency of TCRs shared between repertoires. TCRdb trimmed the raw reads at Q25, called clones with MiXCR and kept productive beta chains. Rows are unified per CDR3 protein, each entry keeping the most common DNA and genes. TCRdb, rather than the study authors, made the V and J calls. Counted in this sample were about 16,000 distinct CDR3 sequences; roughly 70% of them appeared once. The biggest ten clones account for over 10% of the sample.

The germline V gene provides CDR1 SNHLY and CDR2 FYNNEI. V is reduced by 7 bases and J by 0 bases, leaving a spacing of 5 bases between them. Counted from cysteine to phenylalanine, this CDR3 has 12 amino acids. The read is trimmed to its CDR3 DNA, 36 bases read in frame from base 1. The data originate from a study of low-dose radiotherapy and immunotherapy resistance in tumors (dated by TCRdb to the early 2020s). Background on the whole study: In Cohort 1, each fraction delivered 0.5 Gy every 2 weeks, and the prescribed total PTV dose was 6.5 Gy. Intravenous cyclophosphamide at 200 mg/m2 was administered every two weeks, one day ahead of each radiation and immunotherapy administration. Nivolumab was administered intravenously as a 240 mg flat dose every two weeks, and ipilimumab was administered intravenously at 1 mg/kg every six weeks. Patients in Cohort 2 were given 1 Gy per fraction every two weeks, for a total of 13 Gy across 26 weeks. No randomization into treatment groups was done for the people taking part in the trial. The translational analysis covered eight patients: three from the first dose cohort and the first five from the second dose cohort. Aspirin 300 mg was taken orally once daily by patients for four cycles, starting on cycle 1 day 1.

Donors were enrolled in RACIN, a single-arm phase I dose-escalation trial combining nivolumab, ipilimumab, aspirin, low-dose cyclophosphamide and low-dose radiotherapy. Eligible patients had advanced, TIL-negative solid tumors. The chain couples TRBV2 to TRBJ2-3; a confident D gene designation cannot be given. This sequence was found in a human donor with advanced metastatic prostate, ovarian, gallbladder or colorectal cancer (not recorded which). This table probably holds off-target reads from a library built for another chain. The CDR3 region reads CASIGSTDTQYF. The DNA sequence is TGTGCCAGCATCGGGAGCACAGATACGCAGTATTTT.